This TCR beta chain originates from a study of T-cell memory formation after mild COVID-19. On the study more broadly: Largely, TCR clusters stayed within a single donor.

TCRdb re-called the 5' RACE reads with MiXCR, one entry per CDR3 protein. Counted here are nearly 40,000 distinct CDR3 sequences, about 6.7% occurring once; the ten biggest clones make up 0.65% to 0.9%. The CDR3 totals 15 residues. V lost 6 bases to trimming and J lost 2 bases; unmatched junction nucleotides: 6. Germline CDR1 reads SNHLY; CDR2 reads FYNNEI. This clonotype was seen more than once but under ten times. The V gene is TRBV2, the J gene TRBJ2-3; the match to TRBD2 covers 9 bases. Sequenced: PBMCs or a T cell subset sorted from them (not recorded which). This clonotype was sampled from an adult who had mild COVID-19 (a few samples of this study predate the infection). Cell type and time point are not known. In DNA form, the CDR3 reads TGTGCCAGCAGCGAGGGACTAGCCGTCACAGATACGCAGTATTTT. Protein sequence: CASSEGLAVTDTQYF.